The source of this TCR beta chain is a study of T-cell memory formation after mild COVID-19. Turning to the study itself: In these data, TCR clusters were largely donor specific.

General study results and limits: In pre-infection memory, a portion of responding clones appeared, which suggested that cross-reactive memory joined. Clones that contracted from day 15 to 85 were balanced CD4/CD8, while later expanders leaned CD4+.

Details on this clonotype: Its antigen is not known.

The V segment lost 2 bases and the J segment 11 bases; nucleotides outside the gene matches: 9. CDR3 length: 14 amino acids. Germline V CDR1 and CDR2: LGHDT, YNNKEL (reference sequence). A 5'RACE reaction primed in the constant segment made cDNA libraries of TCR alpha and TCR beta, and these carried sample barcodes and UMIs. TCRdb re-derived calls from the 5' RACE reads in MiXCR, one entry per CDR3 protein. The table lists around 530,000 distinct CDR3 sequences, about a fifth of them singletons. The rearrangement links TRBV3-1 to TRBJ1-1; 9 bases match TRBD1. What was sequenced was PBMCs or a T cell subset sorted from them (not recorded which). This receptor was obtained from an adult woman who had mild COVID-19 (a few samples of this study predate the infection). Cell type and time point are not known. CDR3 region: CASSQRGQGNSAFF. The CDR3 DNA reads TGTGCCAGCAGCCAAAGGGGACAGGGTAATTCTGCTTTCTTT.